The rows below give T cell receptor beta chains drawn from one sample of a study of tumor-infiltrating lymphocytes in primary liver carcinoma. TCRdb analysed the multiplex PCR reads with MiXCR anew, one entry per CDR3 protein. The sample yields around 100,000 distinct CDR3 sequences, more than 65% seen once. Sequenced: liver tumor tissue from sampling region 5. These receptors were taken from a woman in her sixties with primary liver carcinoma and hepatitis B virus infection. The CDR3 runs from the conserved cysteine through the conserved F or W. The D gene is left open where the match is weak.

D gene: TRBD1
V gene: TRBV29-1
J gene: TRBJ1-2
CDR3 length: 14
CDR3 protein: CSVAQGATSNGYTF

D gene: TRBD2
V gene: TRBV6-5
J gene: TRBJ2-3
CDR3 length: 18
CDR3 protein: CASSYQPGLVGAVDTQYF

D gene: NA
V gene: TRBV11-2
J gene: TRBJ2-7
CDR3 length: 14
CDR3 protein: CASSSPQLSDKQYF

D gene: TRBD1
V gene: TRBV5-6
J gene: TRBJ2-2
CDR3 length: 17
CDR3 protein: CASSPSSGTGGIGELFF

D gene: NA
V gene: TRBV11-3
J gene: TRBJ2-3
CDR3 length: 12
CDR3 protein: CVSSQWADTQYF

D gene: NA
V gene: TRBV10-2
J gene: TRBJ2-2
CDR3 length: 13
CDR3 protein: CTSSDRTTGELFF

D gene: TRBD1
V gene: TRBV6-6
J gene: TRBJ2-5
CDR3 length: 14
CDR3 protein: CANGGGQGRGTQYF

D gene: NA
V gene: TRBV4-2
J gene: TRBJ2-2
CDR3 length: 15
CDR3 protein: CASSQGGANTGELFF

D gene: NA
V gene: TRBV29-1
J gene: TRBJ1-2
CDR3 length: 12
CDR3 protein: CIAPRDNYGYTF

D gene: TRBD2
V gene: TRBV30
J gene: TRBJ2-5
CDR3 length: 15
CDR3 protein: CAWSETSGSQETQYF

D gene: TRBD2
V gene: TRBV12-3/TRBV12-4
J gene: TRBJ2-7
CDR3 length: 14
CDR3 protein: CASRIAGGSNKQYF

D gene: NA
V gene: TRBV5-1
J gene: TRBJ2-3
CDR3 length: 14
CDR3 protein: CASSLETSTDTQYF

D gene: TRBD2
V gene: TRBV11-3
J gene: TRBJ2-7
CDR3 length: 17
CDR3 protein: CASSPERAGLDTYEQYF

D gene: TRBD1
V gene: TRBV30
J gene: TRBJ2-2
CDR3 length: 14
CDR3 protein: CDWSLGQPVGELFF

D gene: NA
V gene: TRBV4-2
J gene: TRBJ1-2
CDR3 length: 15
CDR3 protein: CASSRDISANYGYTF

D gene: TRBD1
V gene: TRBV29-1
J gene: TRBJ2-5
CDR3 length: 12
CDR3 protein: CAYRGSQKTQYF